The T cell receptor (beta chain) under discussion was sequenced for a study of T cell repertoires in cytomegalovirus infection. Study-level background: Recently described HLA-C-restricted plus well-studied HLA-B-restricted CMV epitopes were used. CMV infection plus the matching HLA type was flagged by public TCR beta signatures.

Note on this clonotype: The antigen remains undetermined.

TCRdb ran MiXCR on the reads and lists one entry per CDR3 protein. The profile shows approximately 990,000 distinct CDR3 sequences, around 32% of them singletons. Study-level results: Cumulative frequency (of public TCR beta family members) identified carriers of CMV plus the relevant HLA. Within the response measured ex vivo, HLA-C-restricted CMV-specific TCR beta clonotypes were dominant.

The sequencing here drew on cultured CD8+ T cells from PBMCs, taken from culture after CMV antigen stimulation. This TCR was sampled from a human donor in good health (CMV status not recorded). Some clones in this sample may be carry-over from other donors' samples.

The CDR3 is CASSSGGPHNEQFF. The DNA for the CDR3 is TGTGCCAGCAGCTCGGGGGGGCCGCACAATGAGCAGTTCTTC. This chain joins TRBV7-6 and TRBJ2-1, with 8 nucleotides matching TRBD2. The CDR3 loop spans 14 amino acids. J gave up 5 bases and V 4 bases, and 4 bases lay outside the gene matches. The germline V gene has CDR1 SGHVS and CDR2 FNYEAQ.